Reported below is one T cell receptor beta chain. Its specificity is not known. Target depth was 1 in 200,000 to 1 in 1 million T cells, about 10x per clonotype. Some clones are missing from TCRdb's copy, which holds only in-frame ones; the method was immunoSEQ multiplex PCR. The top ten clones hold 15% of a sample with roughly 250,000 clones, 70% of them seen once. These data come from a study of cytotoxic CD8 clonotypes in ibrutinib-treated CLL. As for the study in general: The samples contained under 300,000 productive templates on average. They also contained an average of about 90,000 productive rearrangements. Study findings and constraints: Contraction or stability on treatment was seen for public clonotypes, which were uncommon. A difference in sampling times existed between sustained-remission and progressing patients.

V lost 7 bases, J lost 3 bases, and 8 bases lay in between. The CDR3 extends over 11 amino acids. Germline values: CDR1 SQVTM, CDR2 ANQGSEA. The genes are TRBV29-1 and TRBJ2-3; D not certain. The source was PBMCs, collected after 24 months of ibrutinib treatment. The clonotype comes from a human donor with chronic lymphocytic leukemia. The CDR3 region has the DNA TGCAGCGCCTACAGAACAGATACGCAGTATTTT. Translation gives CSAYRTDTQYF.